This T cell receptor beta chain was sequenced in a study of blood T cell repertoires in COVID-19. Turning to the study itself: Samples came from the United States, Italy and Spain, spanning acute and convalescent COVID-19. Nucleic acid was either cDNA or gDNA, and it came from T cells, B-cell-depleted T cells, or PBMCs.

In this sample, this clone turned up once. Study processing details: Quantification of nucleated cells was approximated via reference gene primer amplification. The data were produced by immunoSEQ multiplex PCR, yet TCRdb's version contains in-frame clones alone and is incomplete. V, J and clone size derive from that table, while D and trimming were established from the DNA sequence. The sample yields a few hundred thousand clones, under 90% seen once. Trimming took off 0 bases at V and 9 bases at J, with 11 bases between the two ends. From germline, CDR1 is SNHLY and CDR2 FYNNEI. CDR3 length equals 13 residues.

The material sequenced was PBMCs or T cells enriched from blood (not recorded which). The origin of this receptor is a middle-aged man who had recovered from COVID-19. V usage is TRBV2 and J usage is TRBJ1-2; D call uncertain. Here the CDR3 DNA reads TGTGCCAGCAGTGAAGCGAGAGGGAGGCGCTACACCTTC. Translating it yields CASSEARGRRYTF.